A single sample gave rise to the 7 T cell receptor beta chains below, sequenced in a study of cytomegalovirus exposure and HLA in healthy donors. The PCR employed 60 Vbeta primers together with 13 Jbeta primers. The repertoire was sequenced with immunoSEQ multiplex PCR; TCRdb's copy has only in-frame clones and lacks some. Among around 130,000 clones listed, around 77% were seen once. Specimen: PBMCs. The receptors here all came from a man aged 50-60 years in good health and CMV-seronegative.

The rearrangement links TRBV28 to TRBJ1-1; 7 bases align to TRBD1. Germline assignment: CDR1 MDHEN and CDR2 SYDVKM. This CDR3 contains 13 residues. Germline trimming cut 6 bases from V and 3 bases from J; bases unmatched to any gene: 4. As DNA, the CDR3 is TGTGCCAGCAGCTTAGACAGGGACACTGAAGCTTTCTTT. This translates into CASSLDRDTEAFF.

This clone has just a few counts. The J gene is TRBJ2-6, the V gene TRBV25-1; 7 bases map to TRBD2. J gave up 3 bases and V 3 bases, and 5 bases lay outside the gene matches. The CDR3 is made up of 16 amino acids. Germline-derived CDR1 and CDR2 are MGHDK and SYGVNS. CDR3 residues: CASSEGGVFGANVLTF. The CDR3 DNA sequence: TGTGCCAGCAGTGAGGGGGGGGTTTTTGGGGCCAACGTCCTGACTTTC.

V is TRBV11-2 and J is TRBJ2-5; the D is unclear. Trimming took off 1 base at V and 0 bases at J, with 9 bases between the two ends. The CDR3 has 15 residues. The germline V gene encodes CDR1 SGHAT and CDR2 FQNNGV. CDR3 DNA sequence: TGTGCCAGCAGCTTAGCCGGTAGATACCAAGAGACCCAGTACTTC. It specifies CASSLAGRYQETQYF.

V and J are TRBV28 and TRBJ2-3; D possibly corresponds to TRBD2 (6 bases). V lost 6 bases and J lost 0, with 13 bases in between. This CDR3 contains 15 residues. Germline CDR1 is MDHEN and CDR2 is SYDVKM. The CDR3 DNA follows: TGTGCCAGCAGCCTAGCTGGGACTAGCACAGATACGCAGTATTTT. Residues: CASSLAGTSTDTQYF. The variable domain in full, completed from reference TRBV28 and TRBJ2-3, reads DVKVTQSSRYLVKRTGEKVFLECVQDMDHENMFWYRQDPGLGLRLIYFSYDVKMKEKGDIPEGYSVSREKKERFSLILESASTNQTSMYLCASSLAGTSTDTQYFGPGTRLTVL.

The J gene is TRBJ2-7, the V gene TRBV28; 8 positions agree with TRBD1. This CDR3 contains 15 residues. Germline V CDR1 and CDR2: MDHEN, SYDVKM. The ends lost 6 bases at V and 2 bases at J; junction bases unmatched: 9. The CDR3 DNA follows: TGTGCCAGCAGACCAGGACAGGGTAGCACCTACGAGCAGTACTTC. It specifies CASRPGQGSTYEQYF.

CDR3 bases: TGTGCCAGTGGAGACAGGGATTTTAGCAATCAGCCCCAGCATTTT. Translated: CASGDRDFSNQPQHF. The chain joins TRBV19 to TRBJ1-5; TRBD1 matches at 7 bases. V was clipped by 8 bases and J by 0 bases; unmatched bases: 7. From germline, CDR1 is LNHDA and CDR2 SQIVND (reference sequence). The CDR3 is 15 residues long.

Only a few counts were recorded for this clone. V gene TRBV5-1 combines with J gene TRBJ2-2; 10 positions match TRBD2. CDR1 and CDR2 (germline): SGHRS, YFSETQ. The V and J ends lost 4 bases and 5 bases, in that order; junction bases with no gene match: 5. This CDR3 comprises 15 residues. The CDR3 loop is CASSPGTSATGELFF. Here the CDR3 DNA reads TGCGCCAGCAGCCCCGGGACTAGCGCAACCGGGGAGCTGTTTTTT.